Listed below are T cell receptor beta chains from one sample, sequenced in a study of regulatory T cells in long-lasting Graves disease. MiXCR, applied by TCRdb to the multiplex PCR reads, yields one record per CDR3 protein. The sample yields about 500,000 distinct CDR3 sequences, 12% seen once. These data also formed part of another study, on T cells in Graves' hyperthyroidism and ophthalmopathy.

The specimen was peripheral blood mononuclear cells (PBMCs), collected at new diagnosis, from a patient treated with antithyroid drugs. The receptors were sampled from a woman in her twenties or thirties with Graves disease. CDR3s include the opening cysteine and the closing phenylalanine or tryptophan. A D gene is named only where the DNA matches it firmly. Where a row states a size, it is once, few, many or the class of an expanded clone; other rows omit it.

V: TRBV24-1; J: TRBJ1-1; D: TRBD1; size: many; DNA: TGTGCCACCAGTGCCAATACAGGGGATAACACTGAAGCTTTCTTT; CDR3: CATSANTGDNTEAFF
V: TRBV11-3; J: TRBJ2-1; D: .; size: many; DNA: TGTGCCAGCAGCTTAGACAGGGGGGGCAACAATGAGCAGTTCTTC; CDR3: CASSLDRGGNNEQFF
V: TRBV9; J: TRBJ2-3; D: TRBD1; size: many; DNA: TGTGCCAGCAGCGCGTCCGGGACAGGGAAAGCGCATTTT; CDR3: CASSASGTGKAHF
V: TRBV3-1; J: TRBJ2-5; D: TRBD2; size: many; DNA: TGTGCCAGCAGCCAAGAGACTAGCGGGCCCAAAGAGACCCAGTACTTC; CDR3: CASSQETSGPKETQYF
V: TRBV6-1; J: TRBJ1-1; D: .; size: many; DNA: TGTGCCAGCAGACCCTATCGGTCTGGCAAACTGAACACTGAAGCTTTCTTT; CDR3: CASRPYRSGKLNTEAFF
V: TRBV29-1; J: TRBJ2-3; D: .; size: .; DNA: TGCAGCGTTGGGGGCCCGGGACTAGATACGCAGTATTTT; CDR3: CSVGGPGLDTQYF
V: TRBV18; J: TRBJ2-5; D: .; size: many; DNA: TGTGCCAGCTCAGGACAGTACCAAGAGACCCAGTACTTC; CDR3: CASSGQYQETQYF
V: TRBV7-2; J: TRBJ1-2; D: .; size: many; DNA: TGTGCCAGCAGCTTAGACCGGGGGGCCTATGGCTACACCTTC; CDR3: CASSLDRGAYGYTF
V: TRBV11-3; J: TRBJ2-1; D: .; size: many; DNA: TGTGCCAGCAGCTGGAGGGGGGCCGGGAATGAGCAGTTCTTC; CDR3: CASSWRGAGNEQFF
V: TRBV4-3; J: TRBJ2-3; D: TRBD2; size: .; DNA: TGCGCCAGCAGCCAAAGACTAGCGGGCGGCACAGATATGCAGTATTTT; CDR3: CASSQRLAGGTDMQYF
V: TRBV25-1; J: TRBJ2-7; D: .; size: many; DNA: TGTGCCAGCAGTGCCAGGGTGGTACCCTACGAGCAGTACTTC; CDR3: CASSARVVPYEQYF
V: TRBV5-1; J: TRBJ1-1; D: .; size: many; DNA: TGCGCCAGCAGCTTTCAGACGAACACTGAAGCTTTCTTT; CDR3: CASSFQTNTEAFF
V: TRBV30; J: TRBJ2-2; D: .; size: few; DNA: TGTGCCTGGGTCCCCGCCGGCGGGGAGCTGTTTTTT; CDR3: CAWVPAGGELFF
V: TRBV28; J: TRBJ1-2; D: .; size: many; DNA: TGTGCCAGCAGTAGTTCCCCCCGGAAAGTGGGGGATGGCTACACCTTC; CDR3: CASSSSPRKVGDGYTF
V: TRBV20-1; J: TRBJ2-2; D: .; size: few; DNA: TGCAGTGCTAGAGATAGAACAGCGGCCCGTCACACCGGGGAGCTGTTTTTT; CDR3: CSARDRTAARHTGELFF
V: TRBV20-1; J: TRBJ1-2; D: .; size: many; DNA: TGCAGTGCTAGAGATCGTAGGATCTATGGCTACACCTTC; CDR3: CSARDRRIYGYTF
V: TRBV11-3; J: TRBJ1-5; D: TRBD1; size: many; DNA: TGTGCCAGCAGCGCAGGGACAGGGGTGAGCAATCAGCCCCAGCATTTT; CDR3: CASSAGTGVSNQPQHF
V: TRBV7-8; J: TRBJ2-1; D: .; size: many; DNA: TGTGCCAGCAGCTCAACGAGATGGCGCGGTGAGCAGTTCTTC; CDR3: CASSSTRWRGEQFF
V: TRBV3-1; J: TRBJ2-5; D: TRBD2; size: many; DNA: TGTGCCAGCAGCCCGGGACTAGCCCACCACGGAGAGACCCAGTACTTC; CDR3: CASSPGLAHHGETQYF
V: TRBV6-1; J: TRBJ2-5; D: .; size: .; DNA: TGTGCCAGCAGTGAATATTTCGGTCTAGCCAGGGGAGAGACCCAGTACTTC; CDR3: CASSEYFGLARGETQYF
V: TRBV18; J: TRBJ2-7; D: .; size: many; DNA: TGTGCCAGCTCACCGGGGGCCTACGAGCAGTACTTC; CDR3: CASSPGAYEQYF
V: TRBV28; J: TRBJ2-5; D: TRBD2; size: .; DNA: TGTGCCAGCAGGGCCCCCGGGATAGCGGGAGGAGGAGAGACCCAGTACTTC; CDR3: CASRAPGIAGGGETQYF
V: TRBV11-2; J: TRBJ2-1; D: .; size: many; DNA: TGTGCCAGCAGCTCAATTAGGAGGAATGAGCAGTTCTTC; CDR3: CASSSIRRNEQFF
V: TRBV3-1; J: TRBJ1-2; D: .; size: many; DNA: TGTGCCAGCAGTCCAACGATGGGTGGCTACACCTTC; CDR3: CASSPTMGGYTF
V: TRBV9; J: TRBJ1-2; D: TRBD1; size: .; DNA: TGTGCCAGCAGCGCGGGGGGGACAGGGTATGGCTACACCTTC; CDR3: CASSAGGTGYGYTF
V: TRBV11-2; J: TRBJ2-1; D: .; size: many; DNA: TGTGCCAGCTGGGGGGGCCGATACAATGAGCAGTTCTTC; CDR3: CASWGGRYNEQFF
V: TRBV7-6; J: TRBJ2-1; D: .; size: few; DNA: TGTGCCAGCAACGGAGAGGGGGGGGAGCAGTTCTTC; CDR3: CASNGEGGEQFF
V: TRBV3-1; J: TRBJ1-2; D: .; size: many; DNA: TGTGCCAGCAGCCACCAGGTGGGCACTAACTATGGCTACACCTTC; CDR3: CASSHQVGTNYGYTF
V: TRBV11-2; J: TRBJ2-1; D: TRBD2; size: many; DNA: TGTGCCAGCAGCCCGCTAGCGGGACCCTCCTACAATGAGCAGTTCTTC; CDR3: CASSPLAGPSYNEQFF
V: TRBV19; J: TRBJ1-5; D: TRBD1; size: few; DNA: TGTGCCAGTAGTATAGGACCCGGGACAGGGGGCAATCAGCCCCAGCATTTT; CDR3: CASSIGPGTGGNQPQHF
V: TRBV6-1; J: TRBJ1-2; D: .; size: many; DNA: TGTGCCAGCACCCCTTCTGACGGCCTTGGCTATGGCTACACCTTC; CDR3: CASTPSDGLGYGYTF
V: TRBV2; J: TRBJ1-1; D: .; size: many; DNA: TGTGCCAGCACCCGGGGGGGGGGCGCGATGAACACTGAAGCTTTCTTT; CDR3: CASTRGGGAMNTEAFF